The subject of this entry is one T cell receptor (beta chain). Its antigen is not known. The data were obtained in a study of cytomegalovirus exposure and HLA in healthy donors. Whole-study results and caveats: Associated with cytomegalovirus, according to the listing, were 150 to 200 TCR beta chains. With later analysis, a missense DCLRE1C variant became linked to TCR beta V- and J-gene trimming. As immune exposure information, only CMV serostatus was available.

The CDR3 is made up of 14 amino acids. Trimming stripped 1 base from V and 4 bases from J, with 10 bases between. Germline V lookup: CDR1 SGHTA, CDR2 FQGTGA. This PCR relied on a set of 60 Vbeta primers and 13 Jbeta primers. As originally analysed: Later work found tens of millions of unique TCR beta chains, with about 10 million shared. Sequencing used immunoSEQ multiplex PCR; TCRdb keeps in-frame clones, though not all of them. That table gives V, J and clone size, and the DNA gave D and trimming. Here the sample spans 100,000 to 150,000 clones, under 90% being singletons. The specimen was PBMCs. The V gene is TRBV7-3, the J gene TRBJ2-5; a weak D match, TRBD2 (6 bases). This receptor was identified in a woman in her thirties or forties in good health and CMV-seronegative. The CDR3: CASSLNGGAETQYF. The CDR3 DNA sequence: TGTGCCAGCAGCTTAAACGGGGGAGCAGAGACCCAGTACTTC.